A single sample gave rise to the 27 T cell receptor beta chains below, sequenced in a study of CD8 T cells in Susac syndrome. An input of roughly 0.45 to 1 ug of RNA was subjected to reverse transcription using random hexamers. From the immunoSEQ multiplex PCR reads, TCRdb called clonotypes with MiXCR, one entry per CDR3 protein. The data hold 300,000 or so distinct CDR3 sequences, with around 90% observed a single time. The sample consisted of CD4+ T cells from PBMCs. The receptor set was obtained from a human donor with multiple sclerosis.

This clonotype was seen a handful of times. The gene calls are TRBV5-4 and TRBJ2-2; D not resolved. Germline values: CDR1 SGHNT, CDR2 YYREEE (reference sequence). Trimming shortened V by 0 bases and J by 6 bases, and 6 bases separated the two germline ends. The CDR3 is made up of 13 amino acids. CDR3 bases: TGTGCCAGCAGCTTGGATCAACCCGGGGAGCTGTTTTTT. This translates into CASSLDQPGELFF.

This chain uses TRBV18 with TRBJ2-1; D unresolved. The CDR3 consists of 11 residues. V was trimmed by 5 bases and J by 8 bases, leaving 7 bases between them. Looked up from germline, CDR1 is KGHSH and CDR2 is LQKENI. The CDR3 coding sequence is TGTGCCAGCTCAGTCTGGGATGAGCAGTTCTTC. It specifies CASSVWDEQFF.

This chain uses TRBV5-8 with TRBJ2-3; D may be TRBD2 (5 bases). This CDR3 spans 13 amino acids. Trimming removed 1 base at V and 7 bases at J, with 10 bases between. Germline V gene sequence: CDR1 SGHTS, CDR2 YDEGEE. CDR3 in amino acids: CASSLRDRNTQYF. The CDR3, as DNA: TGTGCCAGCAGCTTGCGGGATAGGAATACGCAGTATTTT.

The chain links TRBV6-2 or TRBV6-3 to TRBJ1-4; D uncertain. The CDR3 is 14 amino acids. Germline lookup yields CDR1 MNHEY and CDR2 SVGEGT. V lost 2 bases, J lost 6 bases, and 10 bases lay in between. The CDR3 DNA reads TGTGCCAGCAGTTACCCGGATACAGATGAAAAACTGTTTTTT. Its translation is CASSYPDTDEKLFF.

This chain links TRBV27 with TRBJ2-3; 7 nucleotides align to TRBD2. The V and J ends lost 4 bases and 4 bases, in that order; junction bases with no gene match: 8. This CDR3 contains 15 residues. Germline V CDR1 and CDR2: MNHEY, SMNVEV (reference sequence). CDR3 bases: TGTGCCAGCAGTTCTGGACGGGAGGCGGCAGATACGCAGTATTTT. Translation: CASSSGREAADTQYF.

The CDR3 coding sequence is TGTGCCAGCACCCGGACAGGTACACAAGAGACCCAGTACTTC. Translation gives CASTRTGTQETQYF. The chain couples TRBV12-3 or TRBV12-4 to TRBJ2-5; 7 positions match TRBD1. V gave up 7 bases and J gave up 2 bases; unmatched junction bases: 7. CDR3 length equals 14 residues.

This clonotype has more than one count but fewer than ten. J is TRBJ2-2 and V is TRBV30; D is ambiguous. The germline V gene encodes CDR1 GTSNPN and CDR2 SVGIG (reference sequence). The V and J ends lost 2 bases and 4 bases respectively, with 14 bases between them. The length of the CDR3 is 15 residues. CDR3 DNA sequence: TGTGCCTGGAGTCCCCTCCCGCCCGGCACCGGGGAGCTGTTTTTT. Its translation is CAWSPLPPGTGELFF.

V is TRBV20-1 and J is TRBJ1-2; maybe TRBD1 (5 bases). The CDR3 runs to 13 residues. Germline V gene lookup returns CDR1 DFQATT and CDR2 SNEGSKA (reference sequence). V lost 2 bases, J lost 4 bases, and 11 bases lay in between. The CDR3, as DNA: TGCAGTGCTAGACTAGACAGTTCCTATGGCTACACCTTC. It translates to CSARLDSSYGYTF.

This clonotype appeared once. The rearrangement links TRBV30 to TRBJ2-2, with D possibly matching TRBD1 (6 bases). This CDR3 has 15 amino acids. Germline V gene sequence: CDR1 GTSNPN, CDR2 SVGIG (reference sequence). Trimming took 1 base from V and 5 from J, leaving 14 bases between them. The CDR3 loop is CAWSAGQLNTGELFF. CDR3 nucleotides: TGTGCCTGGAGTGCCGGACAGTTGAATACCGGGGAGCTGTTTTTT. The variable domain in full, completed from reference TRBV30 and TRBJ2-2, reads SQTIHQWPATLVQPVGSPLSLECTVEGTSNPNLYWYRQAAGRGLQLLFYSVGIGQISSEVPQNLSASRPQDRQFILSSKKLLLSDSGFYLCAWSAGQLNTGELFFGEGSRLTVL.

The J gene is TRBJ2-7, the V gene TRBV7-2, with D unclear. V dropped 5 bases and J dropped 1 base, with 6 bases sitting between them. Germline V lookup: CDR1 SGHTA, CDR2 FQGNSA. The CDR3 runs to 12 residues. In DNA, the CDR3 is TGTGCCAGCAGCGACCAGTCCTACGAGCAGTACTTC. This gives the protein CASSDQSYEQYF.

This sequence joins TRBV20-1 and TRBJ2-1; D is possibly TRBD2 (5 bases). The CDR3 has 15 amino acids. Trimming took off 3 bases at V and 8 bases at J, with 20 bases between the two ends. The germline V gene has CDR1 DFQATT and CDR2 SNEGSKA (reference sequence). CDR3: CSASPPRGSSHEQFF. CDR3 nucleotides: TGCAGTGCTAGCCCTCCGAGAGGGAGCTCCCATGAGCAGTTCTTC.

CDR3: CSVVGSGRENTEAFF. In nucleotides, the CDR3 is TGCAGCGTTGTTGGGTCTGGACGGGAAAACACTGAAGCTTTCTTT. The gene calls are TRBV29-1 and TRBJ1-1; D ambiguous. CDR1 and CDR2 (germline): SQVTM, ANQGSEA. The CDR3 runs to 15 residues. V was cut by 4 bases and J by 2 bases, with 17 bases left in between.

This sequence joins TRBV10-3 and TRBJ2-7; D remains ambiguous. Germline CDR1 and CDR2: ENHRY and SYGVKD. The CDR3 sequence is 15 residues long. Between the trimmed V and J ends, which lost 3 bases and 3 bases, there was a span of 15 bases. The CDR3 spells CAISDLARADYEQYF. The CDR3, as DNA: TGTGCCATCAGTGACCTGGCTAGGGCGGACTACGAGCAGTACTTC.

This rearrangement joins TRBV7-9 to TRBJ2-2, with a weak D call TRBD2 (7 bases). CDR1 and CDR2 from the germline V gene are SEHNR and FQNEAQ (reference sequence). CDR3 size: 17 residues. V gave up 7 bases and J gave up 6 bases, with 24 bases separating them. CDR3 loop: CASTPQAPGAGAGELFF. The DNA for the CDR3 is TGTGCCAGCACCCCTCAGGCTCCGGGGGCGGGAGCCGGGGAGCTGTTTTTT.

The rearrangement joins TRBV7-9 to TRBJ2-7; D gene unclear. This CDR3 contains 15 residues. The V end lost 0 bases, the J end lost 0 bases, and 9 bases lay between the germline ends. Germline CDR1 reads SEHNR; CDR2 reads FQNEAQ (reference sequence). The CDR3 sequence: CASSLAGRSSYEQYF. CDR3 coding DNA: TGTGCCAGCAGCTTAGCGGGCCGGAGCTCCTACGAGCAGTACTTC.

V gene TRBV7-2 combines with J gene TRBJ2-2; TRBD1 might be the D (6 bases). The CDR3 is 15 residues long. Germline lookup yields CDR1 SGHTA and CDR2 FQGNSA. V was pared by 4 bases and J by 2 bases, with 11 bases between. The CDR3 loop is CASSYRDTNTGELFF. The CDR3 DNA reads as TGTGCCAGCAGCTACCGGGACACCAACACCGGGGAGCTGTTTTTT.

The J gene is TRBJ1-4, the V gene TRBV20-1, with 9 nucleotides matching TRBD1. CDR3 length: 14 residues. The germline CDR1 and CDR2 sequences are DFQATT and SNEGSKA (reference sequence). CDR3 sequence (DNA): TGCAGGGCGCGGAACAGGGGGCGTTTTCATAAACTGTTTTTT. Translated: CRARNRGRFHKLFF.

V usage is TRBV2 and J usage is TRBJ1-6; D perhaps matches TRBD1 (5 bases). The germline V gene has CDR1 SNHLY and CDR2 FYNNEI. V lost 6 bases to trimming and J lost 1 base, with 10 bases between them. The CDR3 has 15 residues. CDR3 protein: CASSVTDSYNSPLHF. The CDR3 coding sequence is TGTGCCAGCAGCGTGACAGATTCCTATAATTCACCCCTCCACTTT. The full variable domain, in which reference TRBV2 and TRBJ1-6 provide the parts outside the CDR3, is EPEVTQTPSHQVTQMGQEVILRCVPISNHLYFYWYRQILGQKVEFLVSFYNNEISEKSEIFDDQFSVERPDGSNFTLKIRSTKLEDSAMYFCASSVTDSYNSPLHFGNGTRLTVT.

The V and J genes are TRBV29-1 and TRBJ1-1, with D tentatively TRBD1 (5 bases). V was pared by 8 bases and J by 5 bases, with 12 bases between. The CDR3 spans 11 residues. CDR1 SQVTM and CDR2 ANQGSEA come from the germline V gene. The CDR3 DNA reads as TGCAGCTATGCTGGGGGGACTGAAGCTTTCTTT. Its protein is CSYAGGTEAFF. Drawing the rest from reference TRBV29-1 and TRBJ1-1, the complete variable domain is SAVISQKPSRDICQRGTSLTIQCQVDSQVTMMFWYRQQPGQSLTLIATANQGSEATYESGFVIDKFPISRPNLTFSTLTVSNMSPEDSSIYLCSYAGGTEAFFGQGTRLTVV.

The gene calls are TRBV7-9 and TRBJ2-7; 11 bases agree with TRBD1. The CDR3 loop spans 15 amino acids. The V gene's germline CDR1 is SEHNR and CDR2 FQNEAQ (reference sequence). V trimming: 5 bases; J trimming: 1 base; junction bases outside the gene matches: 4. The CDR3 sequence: CASSRRDRGSYEQYF. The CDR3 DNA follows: TGTGCCAGCAGCCGCCGGGACAGGGGGTCCTACGAGCAGTACTTC.

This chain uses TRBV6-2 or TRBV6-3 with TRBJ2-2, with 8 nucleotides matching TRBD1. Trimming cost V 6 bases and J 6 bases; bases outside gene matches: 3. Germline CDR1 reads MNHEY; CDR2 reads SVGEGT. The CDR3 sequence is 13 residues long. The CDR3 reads CASRPQGAGELFF. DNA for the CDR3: TGTGCCAGCAGACCACAGGGGGCCGGGGAGCTGTTTTTT.

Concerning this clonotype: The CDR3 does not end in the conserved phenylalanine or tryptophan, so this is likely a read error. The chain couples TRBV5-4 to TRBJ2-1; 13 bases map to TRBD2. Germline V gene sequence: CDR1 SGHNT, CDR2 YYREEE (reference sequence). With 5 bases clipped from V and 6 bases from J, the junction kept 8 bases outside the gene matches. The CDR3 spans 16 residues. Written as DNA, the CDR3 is TGTGCCAGCAGGCCAAGGACTAGCGGGAGTGGCAATGAGCAGTTCCTC. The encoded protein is CASRPRTSGSGNEQFL.

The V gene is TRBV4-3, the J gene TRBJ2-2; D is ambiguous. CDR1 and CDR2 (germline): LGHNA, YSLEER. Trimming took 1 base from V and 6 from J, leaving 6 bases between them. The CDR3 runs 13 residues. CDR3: CASSQGSSGELFF. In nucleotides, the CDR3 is TGCGCCAGCAGCCAAGGTTCGTCCGGGGAGCTGTTTTTT.

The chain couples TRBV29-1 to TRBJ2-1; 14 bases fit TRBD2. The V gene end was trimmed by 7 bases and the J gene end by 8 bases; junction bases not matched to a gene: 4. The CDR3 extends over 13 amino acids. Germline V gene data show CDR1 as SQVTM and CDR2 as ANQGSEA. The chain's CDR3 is CSGGLAGEDEQFF. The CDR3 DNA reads TGCAGCGGGGGACTAGCGGGAGAGGATGAGCAGTTCTTC.

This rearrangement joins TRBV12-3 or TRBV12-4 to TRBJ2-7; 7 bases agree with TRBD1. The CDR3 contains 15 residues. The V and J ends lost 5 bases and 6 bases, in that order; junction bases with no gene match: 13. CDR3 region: CASSHTDRVGAEQYF. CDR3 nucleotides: TGTGCCAGCAGTCATACTGACAGGGTGGGCGCCGAGCAGTACTTC.

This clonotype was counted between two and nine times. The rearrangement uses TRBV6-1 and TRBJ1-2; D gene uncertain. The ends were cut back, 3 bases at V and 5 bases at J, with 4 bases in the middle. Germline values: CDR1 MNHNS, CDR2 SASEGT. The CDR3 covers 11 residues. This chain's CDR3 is CASSEGYGYTF. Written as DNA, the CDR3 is TGTGCCAGCAGTGAGGGTTATGGCTACACCTTC.

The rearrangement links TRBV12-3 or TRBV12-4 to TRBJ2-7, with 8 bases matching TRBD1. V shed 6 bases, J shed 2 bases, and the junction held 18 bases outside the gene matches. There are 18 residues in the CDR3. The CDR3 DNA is TGTGCCAGCAGCCCGTTGGGACAGACAGGGGCCAGTCCCTACGAGCAGTACTTC. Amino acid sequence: CASSPLGQTGASPYEQYF.